A single sample gave rise to the 5 T cell receptor beta chains below, sequenced in a study of T-cell memory formation after mild COVID-19. TCRdb processed the 5' RACE reads anew with MiXCR; each CDR3 protein has one entry. The table shows roughly 620,000 distinct CDR3 sequences, with roughly 18% occurring only once. The sample was PBMCs or a T cell subset sorted from them (not recorded which). Source of these receptors: an adult woman who had mild COVID-19 (a few samples of this study predate the infection). Cell type and time point are not known.

The chain combines TRBV19 with TRBJ1-1; TRBD1 aligns across 10 bases. V was pared by 9 bases and J by 2 bases, with 3 bases of the junction left unmatched. Germline assignment: CDR1 LNHDA and CDR2 SQIVND (reference sequence). This CDR3 is built from 13 residues. The DNA of the CDR3 is TGTGCCAGCTGGACAGGGGGAAACACTGAAGCTTTCTTT. This encodes CASWTGGNTEAFF.

This clonotype has only a few counts. J is TRBJ2-7 and V is TRBV11-3, with D hard to call. This CDR3 spans 14 amino acids. Trimming left V 0 bases short and J 7 bases short, with 13 bases between. Germline CDR1 is SGHNT and CDR2 is YENEEA. CDR3 coding DNA: TGTGCCAGCAGCTTAGATCTGAACTTCCAGGAGCAGTACTTC. The encoded protein is CASSLDLNFQEQYF.

This clonotype came up a few times. J is TRBJ2-1 and V is TRBV12-3 or TRBV12-4, with 7 bases identical to TRBD2. V shed 0 bases and J 7 bases; nucleotides not matched to a gene: 12. This CDR3 is 17 amino acids long. DNA for the CDR3: TGTGCCAGCAGTTTAGCGCTAAGGCGGGAGCGACGGAATGAGCAGTTCTTC. This codes for CASSLALRRERRNEQFF.

In this sample, this clonotype turned up a few times. The chain carries TRBV5-1 and TRBJ2-7; possible D gene TRBD1, 5 bases. The V gene's germline CDR1 is SGHRS and CDR2 YFSETQ. CDR3 size: 14 residues. Trimming shortened V by 0 bases and J by 4 bases, and 11 bases separated the two germline ends. The CDR3 DNA reads TGCGCCAGCAGCTTGGCCAGTCCAGGGTACGAGCAGTACTTC. Translated, it gives CASSLASPGYEQYF.

This clonotype was counted only a few times. This chain connects TRBV24-1 to TRBJ2-7; weak D call: TRBD2 (5 bases). From germline, CDR1 is KGHDR and CDR2 SFDVKD. This CDR3 comprises 13 residues. V lost 4 bases to trimming and J lost 3 bases, with 9 bases between them. This CDR3 reads CATSDTGLYEQYF. CDR3 sequence (DNA): TGTGCCACCAGTGACACCGGACTCTACGAGCAGTACTTC.